The clone carrying this T cell receptor (beta chain) was detected only a few times. The target antigen is unknown. The data originate from a study of cytomegalovirus exposure and HLA in healthy donors. Both 60 Vbeta primers and 13 Jbeta primers went into the PCR. Repertoires were generated with immunoSEQ multiplex PCR, while TCRdb's copy carries only in-frame clones and drops some. The data show fewer than 250,000 clones, about 69% seen once. Study results and limitations: The presence/absence work took it that sequencing depth was about the same across donors. Among TCR sequences, most were rare, though some public TCRs appeared in many donors.

Regarding donors, all were healthy bone marrow donors. There were likely unrecorded immune exposures, though donors were nominally healthy when sampled. This clonotype was obtained from a young man in good health and CMV-seropositive. What was sequenced was PBMCs.

CDR3: CASSPRDSVNYGYTF. As DNA, the CDR3 is TGTGCCAGCAGCCCGCGGGACAGTGTGAACTATGGCTACACCTTC. V gene TRBV9 combines with J gene TRBJ1-2; 7 nucleotides match TRBD1. V lost 4 bases to trimming and J lost 2 bases; unmatched junction nucleotides: 8. CDR3 length: 15 amino acids. Germline lookup yields CDR1 SGDLS and CDR2 YYNGEE.